This passage covers 15 T cell receptor beta chains from one sample sequenced in a study of CD8 T cells in ankylosing spondylitis. TCRdb analysed the 5' RACE reads with MiXCR anew, one entry per CDR3 protein. The data contain under 400,000 distinct CDR3 sequences, 9.5% to 13% of them singletons. The sequenced material came from blood, either unsorted or a sorted T cell fraction (not recorded which). Every receptor here comes from a female donor with ankylosing spondylitis or in good health (not recorded which).

This clonotype has ten or more counts. V usage is TRBV20-1 and J usage is TRBJ2-3; D might be TRBD2 (5 bases). V lost 6 bases and J lost 4, with 5 bases in between. The CDR3 has 10 amino acids. The germline CDR1 and CDR2 sequences are DFQATT and SNEGSKA (reference sequence). In nucleotides, the CDR3 is TGCAGTGCGGGAGCAGATACGCAGTATTTT. Translated, it gives CSAGADTQYF.

There are many counts of this clonotype. This chain connects TRBV5-5 to TRBJ1-1; D remains unclear. The germline CDR1 and CDR2 sequences are SGHKS and YYEKEE (reference sequence). The CDR3 spans 15 residues. Trimming removed 4 bases from V and 4 bases from J, with 17 bases in between. The CDR3 protein is CASSIVGTVGTEAFF. CDR3 nucleotide sequence: TGTGCCAGCAGCATCGTAGGCACGGTGGGCACTGAAGCTTTCTTT. The full variable domain, in which reference TRBV5-5 and TRBJ1-1 provide the parts outside the CDR3, is DAGVTQSPTHLIKTRGQQVTLRCSPISGHKSVSWYQQVLGQGPQFIFQYYEKEERGRGNFPDRFSARQFPNYSSELNVNALLLGDSALYLCASSIVGTVGTEAFFGQGTRLTVV.

In this sample, this clonotype turned up many times. Written as DNA, the CDR3 is TGTGCCACCAGTGATTTGGCCACAGCCTACAATGAGCAGTTCTTC. Translated, it gives CATSDLATAYNEQFF. V usage is TRBV24-1 and J usage is TRBJ2-1, with unresolved D. V dropped 0 bases and J dropped 2 bases, with 7 bases sitting between them. This CDR3 has 15 amino acids. CDR1 and CDR2 (germline): KGHDR, SFDVKD.

This clonotype has ten or more counts. The J gene is TRBJ1-1, the V gene TRBV5-6; D remains unclear. The CDR3 is 16 amino acids. Per the germline V gene, CDR1 is SGHDT and CDR2 is YYEEEE. V lost 0 bases to trimming and J lost 0 bases, with 12 bases between them. The CDR3 nucleotides read TGTGCCAGCAGCTTGGGGCGGATGAATCTGAACACTGAAGCTTTCTTT. Translating gives CASSLGRMNLNTEAFF.

This clonotype has ten or more counts. The chain combines TRBV20-1 with TRBJ2-3; D is perhaps TRBD1 (5 bases). The CDR3 sequence is 13 residues long. Germline loops: CDR1 DFQATT, CDR2 SNEGSKA (reference sequence). V was trimmed by 5 bases and J by 2 bases, leaving 11 bases between them. The CDR3 DNA reads TGCAGTGCTTTGGGGCCGCACACAGATACGCAGTATTTT. Its translation: CSALGPHTDTQYF.

This clonotype was seen only a few times. This chain joins TRBV12-3 or TRBV12-4 and TRBJ2-1, with D tentatively TRBD1 (5 bases). This CDR3 is built from 18 residues. The V and J ends lost 7 bases and 4 bases respectively, with 26 bases between them. The DNA of the CDR3 is TGTGCCAGCACCTTTGCGACCCTAGGGGTCGCCTCGTACAATGAGCAGTTCTTC. Its translation: CASTFATLGVASYNEQFF.

There are many counts of this clonotype. The rearrangement links TRBV9 to TRBJ1-1; D uncertain. The V end was cut by 0 bases, the J end by 0 bases, with 6 bases between. The germline CDR1 and CDR2 sequences are SGDLS and YYNGEE. The CDR3 runs to 14 residues. This CDR3 reads CASSVGVMNTEAFF. The CDR3 bases are TGTGCCAGCAGCGTAGGGGTAATGAACACTGAAGCTTTCTTT.

This clonotype was recorded a few times. This chain links TRBV30 with TRBJ2-5; D is uncertain. The CDR3 is made up of 10 amino acids. Germline CDR1 reads GTSNPN; CDR2 reads SVGIG (reference sequence). V shed 5 bases and J shed 2 bases, with 3 bases lying between them. The CDR3: CAWEQETQYF. The CDR3 DNA is TGTGCCTGGGAACAAGAGACCCAGTACTTC.

This clonotype was recorded at least ten times. The J gene is TRBJ2-3, the V gene TRBV15; D uncertain. V lost 1 base and J 1 base, leaving 6 bases between the germline ends. CDR3 length equals 14 residues. Germline V lookup: CDR1 LNHNV, CDR2 YYDKDF (reference sequence). The CDR3, as DNA: TGTGCCACCAGCAGAGGGAAGGGCACAGATACGCAGTATTTT. Residues: CATSRGKGTDTQYF. Based on the CDR3 plus reference TRBV15 and TRBJ2-3, the full variable domain is DAMVIQNPRYQVTQFGKPVTLSCSQTLNHNVMYWYQQKSSQAPKLLFHYYDKDFNNEADTPDNFQSRRPNTSFCFLDIRSPGLGDTAMYLCATSRGKGTDTQYFGPGTRLTVL.

In this sample, this clonotype turned up many times. The germline gene is not matched at one end of the junction; a read error may be the cause. The CDR3 DNA reads as TGTGCCAGCAATTACGGGGACCTGAACACTGAAGCTTTCTTT. Translating gives CASNYGDLNTEAFF. This chain links TRBV6-5 with TRBJ1-1; a possible D gene is TRBD1 (5 bases). This CDR3 spans 14 amino acids. CDR1 is MNHEY and CDR2 is SVGAGI in the germline V gene.

This clonotype was observed at least ten times. This chain joins TRBV24-1 and TRBJ2-1; 8 bases map to TRBD1. The CDR3 covers 18 residues. The germline CDR1 and CDR2 sequences are KGHDR and SFDVKD. The V and J ends lost 3 bases and 0 bases, in that order; junction bases with no gene match: 9. The CDR3 bases are TGTGCCACCAGTGATGGGTTCCTCCAGGGGGCCTCCTACAATGAGCAGTTCTTC. The encoded protein is CATSDGFLQGASYNEQFF.

This clonotype was picked up many times. V and J are TRBV20-1 and TRBJ1-2, with D possibly TRBD1 on 5 matching bases. The V gene's germline CDR1 is DFQATT and CDR2 SNEGSKA (reference sequence). CDR3 length: 12 residues. V was cut by 1 base and J by 6 bases, with 9 bases left in between. This CDR3 reads CSARGQGDGYTF. CDR3 in DNA: TGCAGTGCTAGAGGGCAGGGTGATGGCTACACCTTC.

The genes are TRBV19 and TRBJ1-2; D ambiguous. This CDR3 has 15 residues. The germline V gene encodes CDR1 LNHDA and CDR2 SQIVND (reference sequence). Trimming removed 4 bases at V and 3 bases at J, with 15 bases between. DNA of the CDR3: TGTGCCAGTAGTAGGACTTCTTACAAGGACTATGGCTACACCTTC. This encodes CASSRTSYKDYGYTF.

Many counts were recorded for this clonotype. The rearrangement joins TRBV27 to TRBJ1-2; 8 nucleotides line up with TRBD1. Unmatched junction bases numbered 8, after V lost 5 bases and J lost 0 bases. Germline values: CDR1 MNHEY, CDR2 SMNVEV (reference sequence). CDR3 length: 16 amino acids. CDR3 nucleotides: TGTGCCAGCAGTACCGGGACAGGCCCTACTAACTATGGCTACACCTTC. It specifies CASSTGTGPTNYGYTF.

This clonotype occurred many times. V usage is TRBV5-6 and J usage is TRBJ2-7; no clear D. CDR1 and CDR2 from the germline V gene are SGHDT and YYEEEE. Trimming took 4 bases from V and 0 from J, leaving 20 bases between them. This CDR3 has 17 residues. CDR3 sequence (DNA): TGTGCCAGCAGCCCCCAGGTTGGTGACACCGTCTCCTACGAGCAGTACTTC. Its protein is CASSPQVGDTVSYEQYF.